This T cell receptor beta chain was captured by sequencing in a study of PD-1 blockade in classical Hodgkin lymphoma. General study findings and limits: Still unresolved is the cause of the repertoire differences, which may be disease activity or prior therapy. Healthy donors reportedly exceeded newly diagnosed patients in baseline TCR diversity.

Germline V lookup: CDR1 SEHNR, CDR2 FQNEAQ (reference sequence). The CDR3 is made up of 13 amino acids. The V and J ends lost 6 bases and 5 bases, in that order; junction bases with no gene match: 2. Profiled with immunoSEQ multiplex PCR; TCRdb holds only in-frame clones, not every one. The sample consists of 25,000 to 30,000 clones, 89% of them appearing once. This clone has only a few counts. Antigen specificity is unknown. As for time point: newly diagnosed, previously untreated cHL patient sample. Researchers report purifying CD4+ T cells from thawed PBMCs by magnetic negative selection. Comparators were PBMCs taken from newly diagnosed, untreated classical Hodgkin lymphoma.

The V gene is TRBV7-9, the J gene TRBJ1-5; the match to TRBD1 covers 9 bases. This receptor was identified in a human donor with classical Hodgkin lymphoma. The sequencing sample was made of CD4+ T cells from blood. The CDR3 here is CASSWTGDQPQHF. CDR3 DNA sequence: TGTGCCAGCAGTTGGACAGGGGATCAGCCCCAGCATTTT.